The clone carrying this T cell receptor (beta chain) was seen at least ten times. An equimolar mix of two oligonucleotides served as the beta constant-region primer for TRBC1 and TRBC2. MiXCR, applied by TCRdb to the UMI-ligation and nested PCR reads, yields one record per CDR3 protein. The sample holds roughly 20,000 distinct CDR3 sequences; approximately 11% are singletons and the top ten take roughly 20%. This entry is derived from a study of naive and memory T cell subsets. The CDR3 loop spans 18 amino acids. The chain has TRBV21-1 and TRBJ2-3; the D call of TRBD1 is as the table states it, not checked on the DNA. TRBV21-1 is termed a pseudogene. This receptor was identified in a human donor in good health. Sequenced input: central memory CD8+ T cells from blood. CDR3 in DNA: TGTGCCAGCAGCACCCCTTTCCCGACAGGGAGAATAACAGATACGCAGTATTTT. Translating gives CASSTPFPTGRITDTQYF.